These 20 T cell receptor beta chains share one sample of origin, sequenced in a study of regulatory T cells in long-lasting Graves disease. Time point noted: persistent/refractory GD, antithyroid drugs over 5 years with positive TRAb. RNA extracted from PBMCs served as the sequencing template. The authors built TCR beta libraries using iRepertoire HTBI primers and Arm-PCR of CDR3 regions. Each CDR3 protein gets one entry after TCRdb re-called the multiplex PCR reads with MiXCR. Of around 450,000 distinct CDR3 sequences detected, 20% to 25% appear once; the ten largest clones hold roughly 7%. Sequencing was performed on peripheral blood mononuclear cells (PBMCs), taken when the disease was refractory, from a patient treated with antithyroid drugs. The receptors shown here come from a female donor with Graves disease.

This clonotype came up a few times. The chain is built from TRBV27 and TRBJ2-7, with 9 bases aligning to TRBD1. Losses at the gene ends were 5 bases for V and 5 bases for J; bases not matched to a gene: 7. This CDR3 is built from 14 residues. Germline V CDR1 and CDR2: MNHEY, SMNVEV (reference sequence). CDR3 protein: CASSGAGQGHEQYF. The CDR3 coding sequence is TGTGCCAGCAGTGGTGCGGGACAGGGCCACGAGCAGTACTTC.

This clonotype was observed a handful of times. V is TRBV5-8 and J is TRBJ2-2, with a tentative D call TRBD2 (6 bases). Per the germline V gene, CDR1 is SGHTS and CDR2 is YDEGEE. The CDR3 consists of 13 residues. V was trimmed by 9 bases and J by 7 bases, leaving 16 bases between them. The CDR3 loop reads CAIWKGRYGELFF. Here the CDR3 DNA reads TGTGCCATCTGGAAGGGGAGGTACGGGGAGCTGTTTTTT.

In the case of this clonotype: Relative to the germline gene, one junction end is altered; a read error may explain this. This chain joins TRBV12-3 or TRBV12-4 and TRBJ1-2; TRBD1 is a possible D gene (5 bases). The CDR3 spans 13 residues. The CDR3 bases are TGTGCCACCAGCAGGGACTCAGGCTATGGCTACGCCTTC. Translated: CATSRDSGYGYAF.

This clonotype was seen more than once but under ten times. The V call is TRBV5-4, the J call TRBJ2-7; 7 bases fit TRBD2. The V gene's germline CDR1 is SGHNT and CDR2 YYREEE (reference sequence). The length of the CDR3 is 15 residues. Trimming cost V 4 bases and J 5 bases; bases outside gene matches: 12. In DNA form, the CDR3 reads TGTGCCAGCAGCAGACCTAGCGGCCTTGGTAACGAGCAGTACTTC. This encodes CASSRPSGLGNEQYF.

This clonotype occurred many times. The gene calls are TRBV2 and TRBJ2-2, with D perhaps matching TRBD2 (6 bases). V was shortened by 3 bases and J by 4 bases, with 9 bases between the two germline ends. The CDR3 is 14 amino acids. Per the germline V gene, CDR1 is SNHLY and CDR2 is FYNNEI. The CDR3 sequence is CASSDRRGTGELFF. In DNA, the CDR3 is TGTGCCAGCAGTGACCGGAGGGGCACCGGGGAGCTGTTTTTT.

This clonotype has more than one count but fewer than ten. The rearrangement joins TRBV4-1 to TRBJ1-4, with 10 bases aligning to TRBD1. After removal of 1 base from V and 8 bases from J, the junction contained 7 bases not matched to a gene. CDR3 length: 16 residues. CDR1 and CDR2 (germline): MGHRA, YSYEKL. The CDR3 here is CASSQGSGTGVEKLFF. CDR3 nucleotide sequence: TGCGCCAGCAGCCAAGGATCCGGGACAGGGGTCGAAAAACTGTTTTTT.

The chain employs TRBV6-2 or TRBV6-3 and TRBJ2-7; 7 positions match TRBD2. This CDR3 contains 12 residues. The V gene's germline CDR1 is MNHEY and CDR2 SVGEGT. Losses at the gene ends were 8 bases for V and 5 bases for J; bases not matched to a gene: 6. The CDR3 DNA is TGTGCCAGCGGTGGTCGGGGGGACGAGCAGTACTTC. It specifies CASGGRGDEQYF.

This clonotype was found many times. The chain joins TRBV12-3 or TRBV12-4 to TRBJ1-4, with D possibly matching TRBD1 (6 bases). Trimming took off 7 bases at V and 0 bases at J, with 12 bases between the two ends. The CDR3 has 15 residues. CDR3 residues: CASTDRFATNEKLFF. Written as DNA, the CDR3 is TGTGCCAGCACTGACAGGTTTGCAACTAATGAAAAACTGTTTTTT.

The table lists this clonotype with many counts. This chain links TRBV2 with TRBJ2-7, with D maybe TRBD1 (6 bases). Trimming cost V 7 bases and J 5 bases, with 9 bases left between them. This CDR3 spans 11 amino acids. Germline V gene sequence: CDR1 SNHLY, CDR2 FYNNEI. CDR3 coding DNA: TGTGCCAGCAAACAGGGTCACGAGCAGTACTTC. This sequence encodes CASKQGHEQYF.

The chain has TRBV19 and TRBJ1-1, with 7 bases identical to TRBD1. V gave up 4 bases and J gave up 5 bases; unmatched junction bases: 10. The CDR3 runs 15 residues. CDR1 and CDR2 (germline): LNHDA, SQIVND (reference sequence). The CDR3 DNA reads TGTGCCAGTAGTAAGGGGGCGCAAAGGGAGACTGAAGCTTTCTTT. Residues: CASSKGAQRETEAFF.

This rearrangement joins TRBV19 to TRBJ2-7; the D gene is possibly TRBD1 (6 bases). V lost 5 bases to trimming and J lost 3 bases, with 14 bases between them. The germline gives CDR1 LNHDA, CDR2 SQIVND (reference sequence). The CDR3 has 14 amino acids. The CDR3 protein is CASSVDSQFYEQYF. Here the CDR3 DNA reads TGTGCCAGTAGTGTGGACAGTCAGTTCTACGAGCAGTACTTC.

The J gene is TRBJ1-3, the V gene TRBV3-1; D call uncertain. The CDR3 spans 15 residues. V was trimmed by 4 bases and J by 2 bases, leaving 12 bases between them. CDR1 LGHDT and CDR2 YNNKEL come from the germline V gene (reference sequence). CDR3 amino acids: CASSPNWEPGNTIYF. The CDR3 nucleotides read TGTGCCAGCAGCCCAAACTGGGAGCCTGGAAACACCATATATTTT.

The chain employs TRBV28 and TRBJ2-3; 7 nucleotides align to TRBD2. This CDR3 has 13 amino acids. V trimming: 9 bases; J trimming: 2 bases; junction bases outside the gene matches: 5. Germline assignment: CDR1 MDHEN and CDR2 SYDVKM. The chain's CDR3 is CASGGGLTDTQYF. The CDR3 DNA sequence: TGTGCCAGTGGGGGGGGACTCACAGATACGCAGTATTTT.

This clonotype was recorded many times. CDR3 DNA: TGTGCCAGCAGTTTAGTTGGGGGGCTCAATCAGCCCCAGCATTTT. It is translated as CASSLVGGLNQPQHF. The chain uses TRBV28 and TRBJ1-5; D is possibly TRBD1 (6 bases). This CDR3 is 15 amino acids long. V shed 2 bases and J shed 3 bases, with 11 bases lying between them. Germline CDR1 MDHEN, CDR2 SYDVKM.

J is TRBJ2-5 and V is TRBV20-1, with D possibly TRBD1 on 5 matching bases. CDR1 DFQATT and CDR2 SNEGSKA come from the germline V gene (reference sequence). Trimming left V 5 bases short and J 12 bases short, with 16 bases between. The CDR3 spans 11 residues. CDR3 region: CSAGMGPLEYF. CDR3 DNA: TGCAGTGCTGGGATGGGGCCTCTGGAGTACTTC.

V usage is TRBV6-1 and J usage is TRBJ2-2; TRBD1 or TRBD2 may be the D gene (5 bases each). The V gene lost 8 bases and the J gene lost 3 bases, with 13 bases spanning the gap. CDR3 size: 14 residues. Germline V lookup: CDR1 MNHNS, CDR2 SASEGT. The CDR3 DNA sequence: TGTGCCAGCCCACTCCGGGGCGACACCGGGGAGCTGTTTTTT. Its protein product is CASPLRGDTGELFF.

CDR3 in amino acids: CASSYSLGTGSTGELFF. The DNA of the CDR3 is TGTGCCAGCAGTTACTCGCTTGGGACAGGGTCCACCGGGGAGCTGTTTTTT. This sequence joins TRBV6-5 and TRBJ2-2; 9 bases fit TRBD1. The CDR3 is 17 amino acids. CDR1 and CDR2 from the germline V gene are MNHEY and SVGAGI. V lost 0 bases, J lost 4 bases, and 6 bases stayed unmatched.

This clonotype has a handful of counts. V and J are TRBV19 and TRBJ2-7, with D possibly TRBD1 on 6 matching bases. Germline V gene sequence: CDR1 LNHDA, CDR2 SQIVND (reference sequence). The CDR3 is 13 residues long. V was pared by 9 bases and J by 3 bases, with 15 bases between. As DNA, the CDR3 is TGTGCCAGCGGACAGAGTTTTAACTACGAGCAGTACTTC. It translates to CASGQSFNYEQYF. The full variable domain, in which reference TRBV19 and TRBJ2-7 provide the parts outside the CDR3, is DGGITQSPKYLFRKEGQNVTLSCEQNLNHDAMYWYRQDPGQGLRLIYYSQIVNDFQKGDIAEGYSVSREKKESFPLTVTSAQKNPTAFYLCASGQSFNYEQYFGPGTRLTVT.

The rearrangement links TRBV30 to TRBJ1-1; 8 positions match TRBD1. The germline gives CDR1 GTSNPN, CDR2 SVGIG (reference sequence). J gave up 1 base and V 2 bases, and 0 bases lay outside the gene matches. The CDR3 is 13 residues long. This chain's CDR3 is CAWSTGGNTEAFF. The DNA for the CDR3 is TGTGCCTGGAGTACAGGGGGGAACACTGAAGCTTTCTTT. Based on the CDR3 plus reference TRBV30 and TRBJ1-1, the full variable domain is SQTIHQWPATLVQPVGSPLSLECTVEGTSNPNLYWYRQAAGRGLQLLFYSVGIGQISSEVPQNLSASRPQDRQFILSSKKLLLSDSGFYLCAWSTGGNTEAFFGQGTRLTVV.

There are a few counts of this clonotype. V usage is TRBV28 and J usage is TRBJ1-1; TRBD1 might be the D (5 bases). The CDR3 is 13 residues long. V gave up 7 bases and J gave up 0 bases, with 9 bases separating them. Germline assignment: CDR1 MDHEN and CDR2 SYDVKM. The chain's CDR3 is CASTLGLNTEAFF. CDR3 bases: TGTGCCAGCACCCTGGGGCTGAACACTGAAGCTTTCTTT. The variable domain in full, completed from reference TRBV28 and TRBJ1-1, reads DVKVTQSSRYLVKRTGEKVFLECVQDMDHENMFWYRQDPGLGLRLIYFSYDVKMKEKGDIPEGYSVSREKKERFSLILESASTNQTSMYLCASTLGLNTEAFFGQGTRLTVV.